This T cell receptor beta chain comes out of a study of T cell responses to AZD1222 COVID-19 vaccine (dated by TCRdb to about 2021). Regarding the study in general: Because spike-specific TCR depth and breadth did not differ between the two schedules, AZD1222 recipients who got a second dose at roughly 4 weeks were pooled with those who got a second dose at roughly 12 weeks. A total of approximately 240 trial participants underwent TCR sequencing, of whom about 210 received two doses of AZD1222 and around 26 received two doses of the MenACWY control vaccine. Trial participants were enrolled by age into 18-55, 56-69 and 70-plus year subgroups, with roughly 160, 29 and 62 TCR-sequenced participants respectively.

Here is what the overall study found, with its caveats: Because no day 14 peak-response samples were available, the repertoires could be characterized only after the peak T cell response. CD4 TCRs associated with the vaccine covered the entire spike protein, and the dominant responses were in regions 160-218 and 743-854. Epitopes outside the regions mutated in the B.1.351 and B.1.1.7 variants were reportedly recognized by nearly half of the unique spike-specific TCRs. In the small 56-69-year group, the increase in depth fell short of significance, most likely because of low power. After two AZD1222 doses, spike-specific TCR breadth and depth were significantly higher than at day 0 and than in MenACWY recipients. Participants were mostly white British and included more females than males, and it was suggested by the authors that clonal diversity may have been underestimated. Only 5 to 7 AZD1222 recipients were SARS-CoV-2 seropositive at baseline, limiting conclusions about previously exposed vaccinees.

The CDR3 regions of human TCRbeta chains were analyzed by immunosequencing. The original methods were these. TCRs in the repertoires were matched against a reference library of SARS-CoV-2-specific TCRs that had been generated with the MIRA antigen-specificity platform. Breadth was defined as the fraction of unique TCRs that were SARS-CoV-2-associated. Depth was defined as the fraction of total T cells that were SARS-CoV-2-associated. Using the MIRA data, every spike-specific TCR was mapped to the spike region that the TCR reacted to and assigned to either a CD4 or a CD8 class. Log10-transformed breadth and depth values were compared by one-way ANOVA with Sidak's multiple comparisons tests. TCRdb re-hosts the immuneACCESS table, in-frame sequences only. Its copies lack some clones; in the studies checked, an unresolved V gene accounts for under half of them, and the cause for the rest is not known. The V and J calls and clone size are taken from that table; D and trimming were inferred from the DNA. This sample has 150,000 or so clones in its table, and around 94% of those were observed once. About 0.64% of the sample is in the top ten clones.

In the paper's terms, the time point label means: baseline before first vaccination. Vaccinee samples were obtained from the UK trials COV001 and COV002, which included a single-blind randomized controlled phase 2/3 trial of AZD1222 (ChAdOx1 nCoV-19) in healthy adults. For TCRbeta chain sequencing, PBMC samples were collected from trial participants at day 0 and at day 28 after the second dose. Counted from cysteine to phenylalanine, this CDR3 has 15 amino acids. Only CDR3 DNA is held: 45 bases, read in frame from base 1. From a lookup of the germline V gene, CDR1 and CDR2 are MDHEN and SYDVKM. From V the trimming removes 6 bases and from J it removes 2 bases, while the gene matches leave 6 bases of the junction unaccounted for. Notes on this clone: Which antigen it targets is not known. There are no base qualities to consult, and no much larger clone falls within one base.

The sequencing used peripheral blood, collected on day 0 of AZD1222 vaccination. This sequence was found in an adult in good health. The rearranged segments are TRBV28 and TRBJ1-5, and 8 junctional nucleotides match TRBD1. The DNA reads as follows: TGTGCCAGCAGAACTCAACAGGGGGGCAATCAGCCCCAGCATTTT. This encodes CASRTQQGGNQPQHF. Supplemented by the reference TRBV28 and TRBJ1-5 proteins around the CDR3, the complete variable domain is DVKVTQSSRYLVKRTGEKVFLECVQDMDHENMFWYRQDPGLGLRLIYFSYDVKMKEKGDIPEGYSVSREKKERFSLILESASTNQTSMYLCASRTQQGGNQPQHFGDGTRLSIL.